This T cell receptor (beta chain) was retrieved from a study of OX40 agonist ivuxolimab in advanced cancers. The germline gives CDR1 SGHVS, CDR2 FNYEAQ. J was trimmed by 7 bases and V by 1 base; bases with no gene match: 12. The CDR3 length is 17 residues. This clone was picked up a small number of times. Repertoires were generated with immunoSEQ multiplex PCR, while TCRdb's copy carries only in-frame clones and drops some. The sample holds about 100,000 clones, about nine tenths seen once. The sample here was CD4+ or CD8+ T cells sorted from blood, taken in a trial of the OX40 agonist ivuxolimab. This TCR was sampled from an adult with an advanced solid tumor such as melanoma, head and neck, liver or kidney cancer. The rearrangement links TRBV7-6 to TRBJ2-1, with 8 bases aligning to TRBD2. CDR3 protein: CASSLVEAAGVRNEQFF. The CDR3 region has the DNA TGTGCCAGCAGCTTAGTTGAGGCAGCGGGAGTCCGAAATGAGCAGTTCTTC.